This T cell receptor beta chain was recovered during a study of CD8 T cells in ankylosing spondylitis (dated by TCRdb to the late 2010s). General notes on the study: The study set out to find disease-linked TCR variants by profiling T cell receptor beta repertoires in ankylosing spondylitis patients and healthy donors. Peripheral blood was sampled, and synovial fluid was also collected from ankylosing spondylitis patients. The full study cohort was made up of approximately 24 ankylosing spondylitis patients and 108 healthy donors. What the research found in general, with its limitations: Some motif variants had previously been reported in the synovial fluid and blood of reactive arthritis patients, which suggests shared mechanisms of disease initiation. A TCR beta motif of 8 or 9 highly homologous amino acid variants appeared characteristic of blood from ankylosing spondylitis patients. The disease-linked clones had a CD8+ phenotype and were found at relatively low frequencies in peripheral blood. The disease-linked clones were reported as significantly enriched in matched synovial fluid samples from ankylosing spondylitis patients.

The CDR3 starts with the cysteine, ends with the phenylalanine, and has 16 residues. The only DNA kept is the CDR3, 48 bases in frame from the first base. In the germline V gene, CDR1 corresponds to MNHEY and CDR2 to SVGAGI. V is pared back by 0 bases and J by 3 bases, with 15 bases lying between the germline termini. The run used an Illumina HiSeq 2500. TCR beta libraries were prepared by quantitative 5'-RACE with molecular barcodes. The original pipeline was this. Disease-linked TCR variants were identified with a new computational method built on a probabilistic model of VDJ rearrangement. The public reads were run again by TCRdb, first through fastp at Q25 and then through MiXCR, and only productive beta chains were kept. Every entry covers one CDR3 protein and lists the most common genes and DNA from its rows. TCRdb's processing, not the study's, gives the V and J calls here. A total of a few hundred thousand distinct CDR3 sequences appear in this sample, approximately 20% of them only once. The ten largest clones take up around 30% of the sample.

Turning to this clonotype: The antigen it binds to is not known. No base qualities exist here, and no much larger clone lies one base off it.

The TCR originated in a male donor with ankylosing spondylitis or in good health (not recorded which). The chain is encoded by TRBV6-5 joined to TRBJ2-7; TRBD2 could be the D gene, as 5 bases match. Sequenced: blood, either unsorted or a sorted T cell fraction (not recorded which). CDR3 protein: CASSYSSVGVFYEQYF. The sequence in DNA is TGTGCCAGCAGTTACTCTTCCGTGGGAGTCTTCTACGAGCAGTACTTC.